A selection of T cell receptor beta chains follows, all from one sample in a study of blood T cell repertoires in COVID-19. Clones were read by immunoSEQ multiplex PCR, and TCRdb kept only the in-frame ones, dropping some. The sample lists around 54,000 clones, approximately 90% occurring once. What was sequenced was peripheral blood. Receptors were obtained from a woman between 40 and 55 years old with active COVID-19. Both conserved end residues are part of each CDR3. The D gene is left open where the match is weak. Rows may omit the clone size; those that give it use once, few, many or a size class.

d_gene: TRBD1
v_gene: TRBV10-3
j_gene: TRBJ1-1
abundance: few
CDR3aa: CAVRQGLGTEAFF
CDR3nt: TGTGCCGTCAGACAGGGCTTGGGCACTGAAGCTTTCTTT

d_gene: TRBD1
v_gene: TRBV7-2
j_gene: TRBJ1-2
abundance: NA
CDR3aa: CASSTRDRGLYGYTF
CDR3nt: TGTGCCAGCAGCACCCGGGACAGGGGGCTCTATGGCTACACCTTC

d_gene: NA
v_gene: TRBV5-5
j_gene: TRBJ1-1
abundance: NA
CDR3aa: CASSLQGNTEAFF
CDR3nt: TGTGCCAGCAGCTTGCAGGGGAACACTGAAGCTTTCTTT

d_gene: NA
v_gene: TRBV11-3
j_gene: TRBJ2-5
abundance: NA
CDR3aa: CASSRPGGGHRGRETQYF
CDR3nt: TGTGCCAGCAGCCGCCCGGGAGGGGGCCACAGAGGTAGGGAGACCCAGTACTTC

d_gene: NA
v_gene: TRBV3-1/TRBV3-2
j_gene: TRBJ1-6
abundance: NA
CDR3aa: CASSQEGGNSPLHF
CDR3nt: TGTGCCAGCAGCCAAGAAGGGGGAAATTCACCCCTCCACTTT

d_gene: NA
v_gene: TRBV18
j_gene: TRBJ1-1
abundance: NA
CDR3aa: CASSPRVNTEAFF
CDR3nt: TGTGCCAGCTCACCTCGGGTGAACACTGAAGCTTTCTTT

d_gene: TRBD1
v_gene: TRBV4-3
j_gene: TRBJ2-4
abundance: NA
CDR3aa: CASSQDDRGLNIQYF
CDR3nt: TGCGCCAGCAGCCAGGATGACAGGGGGCTAAACATTCAGTACTTC

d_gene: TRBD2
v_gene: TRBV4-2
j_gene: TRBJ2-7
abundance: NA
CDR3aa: CASSQERGSGGIWYEQYF
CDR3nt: TGTGCCAGCAGCCAAGAACGCGGTAGCGGGGGTATATGGTACGAGCAGTACTTC

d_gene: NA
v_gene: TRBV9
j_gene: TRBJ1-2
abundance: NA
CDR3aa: CASSPAGAGYGYTF
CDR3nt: TGTGCCAGCAGCCCGGCGGGGGCAGGCTATGGCTACACCTTC

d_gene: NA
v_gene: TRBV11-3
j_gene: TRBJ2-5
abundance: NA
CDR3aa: CASSLVVGALGETQYF
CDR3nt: TGTGCCAGCAGCTTAGTTGTGGGGGCGCTCGGGGAGACCCAGTACTTC

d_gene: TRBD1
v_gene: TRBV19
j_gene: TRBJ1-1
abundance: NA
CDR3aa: CASSTSGTGNTEAFF
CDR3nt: TGTGCCAGTAGTACCTCCGGGACAGGGAACACTGAAGCTTTCTTT

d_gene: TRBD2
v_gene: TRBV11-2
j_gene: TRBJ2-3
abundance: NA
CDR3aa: CASSLSGQRGARTDTQYF
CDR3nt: TGTGCCAGCAGCTTATCCGGACAGCGGGGGGCCCGCACAGATACGCAGTATTTT

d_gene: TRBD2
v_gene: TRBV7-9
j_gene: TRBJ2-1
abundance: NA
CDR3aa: CASSLRVAGDNEQFF
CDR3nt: TGTGCCAGCAGCTTGAGGGTAGCGGGGGACAATGAGCAGTTCTTC

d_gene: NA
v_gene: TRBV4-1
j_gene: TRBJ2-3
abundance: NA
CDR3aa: CASSRGDTQYF
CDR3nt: TGCGCCAGCAGCCGAGGAGATACGCAGTATTTT

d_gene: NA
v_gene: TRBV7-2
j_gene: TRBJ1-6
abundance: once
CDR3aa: CASSPRGIYNSPLHF
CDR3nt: TGTGCCAGCAGCCCCCGAGGGATCTATAATTCACCCCTCCACTTT

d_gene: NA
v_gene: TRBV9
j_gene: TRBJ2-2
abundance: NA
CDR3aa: CASSVDIFQNGELFF
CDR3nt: TGTGCCAGCAGCGTCGACATCTTCCAGAACGGGGAGCTGTTTTTT

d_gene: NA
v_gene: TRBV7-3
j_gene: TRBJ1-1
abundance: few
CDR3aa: CASSPGQNTEAFF
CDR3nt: TGTGCCAGCAGCCCCGGACAGAACACTGAAGCTTTCTTT

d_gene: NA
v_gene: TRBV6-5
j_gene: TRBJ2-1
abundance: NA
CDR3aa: CASRQGSYNEQFF
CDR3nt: TGTGCCAGCAGGCAGGGCTCCTACAATGAGCAGTTCTTC

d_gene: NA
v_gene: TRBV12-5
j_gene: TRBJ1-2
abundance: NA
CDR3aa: CASGLPRGGGDYGYTF
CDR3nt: TGTGCTAGTGGTTTGCCCAGGGGCGGTGGGGACTATGGCTACACCTTC

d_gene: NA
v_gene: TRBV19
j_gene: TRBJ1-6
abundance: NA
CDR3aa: CASSIQGGAYNSPLHF
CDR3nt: TGTGCCAGTAGTATTCAGGGCGGTGCCTATAATTCACCCCTCCACTTT

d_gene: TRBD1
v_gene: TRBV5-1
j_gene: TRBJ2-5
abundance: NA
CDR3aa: CASSTGQVEETQYF
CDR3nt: TGCGCCAGCAGCACGGGACAGGTAGAAGAGACCCAGTACTTC

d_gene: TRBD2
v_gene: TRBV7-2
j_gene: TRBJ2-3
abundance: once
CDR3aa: CASSARLAGGPADTQYF
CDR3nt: TGTGCCAGCAGCGCAAGGCTAGCGGGGGGGCCGGCAGATACGCAGTATTTT

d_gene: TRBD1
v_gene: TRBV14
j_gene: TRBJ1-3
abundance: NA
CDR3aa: CASRLQGSGNTIYF
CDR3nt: TGTGCCAGCAGATTACAGGGGTCTGGAAACACCATATATTTT

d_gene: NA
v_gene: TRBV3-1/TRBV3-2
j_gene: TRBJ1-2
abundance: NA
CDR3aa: CASSRTSPDGYTF
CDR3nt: TGTGCCAGCAGTCGGACATCACCTGACGGCTACACCTTC

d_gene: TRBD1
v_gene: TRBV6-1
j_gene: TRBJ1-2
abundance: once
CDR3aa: CASSEVIQGAIGTNYGYTF
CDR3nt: TGTGCCAGCAGTGAAGTGATACAGGGGGCTATTGGAACTAACTATGGCTACACCTTC

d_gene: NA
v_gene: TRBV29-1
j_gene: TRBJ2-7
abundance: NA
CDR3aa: CSAGRGREQYF
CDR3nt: TGCAGCGCCGGGAGGGGGCGCGAGCAGTACTTC

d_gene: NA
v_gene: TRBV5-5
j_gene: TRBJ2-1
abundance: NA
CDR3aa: CASSLIGGSSYNEQFF
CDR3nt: TGTGCCAGCAGCTTAATAGGAGGGAGCTCCTACAATGAGCAGTTCTTC

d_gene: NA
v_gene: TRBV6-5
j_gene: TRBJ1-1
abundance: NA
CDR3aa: CASNGGNTEAFF
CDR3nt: TGTGCCAGCAATGGCGGCAACACTGAAGCTTTCTTT

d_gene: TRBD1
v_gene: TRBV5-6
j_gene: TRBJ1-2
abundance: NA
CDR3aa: CASSSYLEGAGGYTF
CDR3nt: TGTGCCAGCAGCTCGTACTTAGAGGGGGCAGGTGGCTACACCTTC

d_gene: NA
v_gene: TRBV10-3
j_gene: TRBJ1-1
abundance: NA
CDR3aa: CAISERTGSTEAFF
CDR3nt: TGTGCCATCAGTGAGCGTACAGGGTCCACTGAAGCTTTCTTT

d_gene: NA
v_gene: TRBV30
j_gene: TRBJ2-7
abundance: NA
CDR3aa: CAWNQGGYEQYF
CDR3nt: TGTGCCTGGAACCAGGGCGGCTACGAGCAGTACTTC

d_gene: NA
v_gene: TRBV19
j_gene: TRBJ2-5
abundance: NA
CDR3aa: CASRLNGGPQETQYF
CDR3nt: TGTGCCAGTAGACTCAACGGGGGGCCACAAGAGACCCAGTACTTC

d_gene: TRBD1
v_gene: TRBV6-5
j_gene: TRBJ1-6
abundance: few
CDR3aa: CASTQRRDRGSLHF
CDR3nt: TGTGCCAGCACCCAACGGCGGGACAGGGGGTCCCTCCACTTT

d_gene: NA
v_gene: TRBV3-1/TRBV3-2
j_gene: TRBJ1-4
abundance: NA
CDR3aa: CASSSRRGYEKLFF
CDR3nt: TGTGCCAGCAGCTCACGAAGGGGGTATGAAAAACTGTTTTTT

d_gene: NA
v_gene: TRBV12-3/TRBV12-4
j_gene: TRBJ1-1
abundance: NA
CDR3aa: CASSPQGNTEAFF
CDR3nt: TGTGCCAGCAGTCCCCAGGGGAACACTGAAGCTTTCTTT

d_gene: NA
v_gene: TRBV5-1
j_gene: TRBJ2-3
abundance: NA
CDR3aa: CASSLVLGSSDWRPDTQYF
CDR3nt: TGCGCCAGCAGCTTGGTTTTGGGGTCTAGCGATTGGAGGCCAGATACGCAGTATTTT